Shown below are 16 T cell receptor beta chains from a single sample sequenced in a study of blood T cell repertoires in COVID-19. Clones were read by immunoSEQ multiplex PCR, and TCRdb kept only the in-frame ones, dropping some. The sample consists of approximately 97,000 clones, 84% of them appearing once. Material: peripheral blood. The receptors were gathered from a man aged 35 to 55 with active or convalescent COVID-19.

The chain recombines TRBV6-2 or TRBV6-3 with TRBJ2-1; 13 nucleotides match TRBD2. With V trimmed by 0 bases and J by 9 bases, 11 bases remained unmatched. Germline CDR1 MNHEY, CDR2 SVGEGT. The CDR3 spans 18 residues. For the CDR3, the DNA is TGTGCCAGCAGTTACTCCCGTTTACTAGCGGGGGGGCGGAGTGAGCAGTTCTTC. It specifies CASSYSRLLAGGRSEQFF.

This chain uses TRBV4-3 with TRBJ2-3; 10 bases line up with TRBD1. V gave up 3 bases and J gave up 4 bases; unmatched junction bases: 10. The CDR3 loop spans 17 amino acids. Germline lookup yields CDR1 LGHNA and CDR2 YSLEER. The CDR3 DNA sequence: TGCGCCAGCAGCCACCCCGAGGGGGACAGGGGCTCAGATACGCAGTATTTT. Protein: CASSHPEGDRGSDTQYF.

The J gene is TRBJ2-7, the V gene TRBV25-1; the D gene is possibly TRBD2 (6 bases). Trimming removed 2 bases from V and 5 bases from J, with 25 bases in between. Germline-derived CDR1 and CDR2 are MGHDK and SYGVNS. This CDR3 region has 18 residues. The CDR3: CASSEGGSSLARIHEQYF. CDR3 bases: TGTGCCAGCAGTGAAGGGGGGAGTTCTCTGGCCCGGATCCACGAGCAGTACTTC.

Remarks on this clone: One base away lies a much larger clone, so this may be a sequencing read error. V is TRBV5-5 and J is TRBJ2-7; TRBD1 matches at 9 bases. The CDR3 has 14 residues. CDR1 SGHKS and CDR2 YYEKEE come from the germline V gene (reference sequence). With V trimmed by 0 bases and J by 2 bases, 0 bases remained unmatched. The CDR3 reads CASSLGQGAYEQYF. CDR3 bases: TGTGCCAGCAGCTTGGGACAGGGGGCCTACGAGCAGTACTTC.

This chain joins TRBV27 and TRBJ2-7, with D possibly matching TRBD1 (6 bases). Germline V lookup: CDR1 MNHEY, CDR2 SMNVEV (reference sequence). The ends were cut back, 2 bases at V and 6 bases at J, with 8 bases in the middle. This CDR3 region has 12 residues. This CDR3 reads CASSLQGTEQYF. CDR3 DNA sequence: TGTGCCAGCAGTTTACAGGGGACCGAGCAGTACTTC.

This clone was observed a single time. The chain recombines TRBV30 with TRBJ1-3, with TRBD1 matching 10 bases. Germline assignment: CDR1 GTSNPN and CDR2 SVGIG (reference sequence). The CDR3 loop spans 15 amino acids. Unmatched junction bases numbered 3, after V lost 1 base and J lost 3 bases. The CDR3 bases are TGTGCCTGGAGTGGACAGGGGGCGAGTGGAAACACCATATATTTT. It encodes CAWSGQGASGNTIYF.

The CDR3 nucleotides read TGTGCCAGCAGCCCCGGACTAGGGAGTAAGGCAGATACGCAGTATTTT. Amino acid sequence: CASSPGLGSKADTQYF. This chain uses TRBV6-4 with TRBJ2-3; 7 nucleotides match TRBD2. After removal of 6 bases from V and 4 bases from J, the junction contained 13 bases not matched to a gene. The length of the CDR3 is 16 residues. From germline, CDR1 is MRHNA and CDR2 SNTAGT.

The rearrangement links TRBV29-1 to TRBJ1-2; tentatively, D is TRBD1 (6 bases). The CDR3 runs 13 residues. V lost 6 bases, J lost 4 bases, and 15 bases lay in between. Germline-derived CDR1 and CDR2 are SQVTM and ANQGSEA. This CDR3 reads CSVLSAGVYGYTF. The CDR3 region has the DNA TGCAGCGTCCTAAGTGCAGGGGTCTATGGCTACACCTTC.

The V gene is TRBV11-2, the J gene TRBJ2-7; D is uncertain. There are 14 residues in the CDR3. The V and J ends lost 0 bases and 2 bases respectively, with 8 bases between them. CDR1 is SGHAT, CDR2 FQNNGV, per germline. The DNA for the CDR3 is TGTGCCAGCAGCTTAGAGGGCAGTACCTACGAGCAGTACTTC. Its protein product is CASSLEGSTYEQYF.

The chain is built from TRBV9 and TRBJ2-3; 14 nucleotides align to TRBD2. CDR1 is SGDLS and CDR2 is YYNGEE in the germline V gene. V was pared by 4 bases and J by 5 bases, with 6 bases of the junction left unmatched. The CDR3 has 16 amino acids. In DNA form, the CDR3 reads TGTGCCAGCAGCCCCGGGACTAGCGGGGGAGTAGATACGCAGTATTTT. Translated: CASSPGTSGGVDTQYF.

This chain connects TRBV4-2 to TRBJ2-4; perhaps TRBD2 as D (6 bases). CDR1 and CDR2 (germline): LGHNA, YNFKEQ. The CDR3 has 17 residues. The V and J ends lost 0 bases and 0 bases respectively, with 12 bases between them. The CDR3 here is CASSQDLLALAKNIQYF. DNA for the CDR3: TGTGCCAGCAGCCAAGATCTACTAGCTCTAGCCAAAAACATTCAGTACTTC.

The chain links TRBV2 to TRBJ1-3; tentative D call: TRBD1 (5 bases). The CDR3 covers 15 residues. V was cut by 5 bases and J by 0 bases, with 11 bases left in between. Germline V gene data show CDR1 as SNHLY and CDR2 as FYNNEI. This CDR3 is CASSPGILSGNTIYF. The CDR3 DNA sequence: TGTGCCAGCAGTCCAGGGATCCTCTCTGGAAACACCATATATTTT.

The V call is TRBV6-2 or TRBV6-3, the J call TRBJ2-7, with D hard to call. Trimming stripped 4 bases from V and 2 bases from J, with 12 bases between. The CDR3 has 14 amino acids. Looked up from germline, CDR1 is MNHEY and CDR2 is SVGEGT. The CDR3 reads CASSSMTPPYEQYF. The CDR3 DNA sequence: TGTGCCAGCAGTTCTATGACACCTCCCTACGAGCAGTACTTC.

The J gene is TRBJ2-5, the V gene TRBV2; a possible D gene is TRBD2 (5 bases). V was pared by 2 bases and J by 7 bases, with 17 bases between. Per germline, CDR1 SNHLY and CDR2 FYNNEI. The CDR3 length is 15 residues. For the CDR3, the DNA is TGTGCCAGCAGTGAAAAACTAGTCGGCTTAGTGACCCAGTACTTC. Amino acid sequence: CASSEKLVGLVTQYF. Supplemented by reference TRBV2 and TRBJ2-5, the full variable domain reads EPEVTQTPSHQVTQMGQEVILRCVPISNHLYFYWYRQILGQKVEFLVSFYNNEISEKSEIFDDQFSVERPDGSNFTLKIRSTKLEDSAMYFCASSEKLVGLVTQYFGPGTRLLVL.

The V and J genes are TRBV6-1 and TRBJ1-4; TRBD1 agrees at 11 bases. The junction had 13 bases not matched to a gene; V was cut back by 0 bases and J by 10 bases. Per germline, CDR1 MNHNS and CDR2 SASEGT. The CDR3 length is 18 residues. For the CDR3, the DNA is TGTGCCAGCAGTGAAGCGCTTTTTTCGGGACAGGGGGGTGGAAAACTGTTTTTT. Translating gives CASSEALFSGQGGGKLFF.

The gene calls are TRBV6-6 and TRBJ2-3, with D perhaps TRBD2 (6 bases). CDR3 length: 15 residues. Trimming took 2 bases from V and 5 from J, leaving 14 bases between them. Germline V CDR1 and CDR2: MNHNY, SVGAGI (reference sequence). CDR3 nucleotide sequence: TGTGCCAGCAGTTACAGGACCGGGAGTCAAGATACGCAGTATTTT. Translating gives CASSYRTGSQDTQYF.